The entry below gives a single TCR beta chain sequence along with its context. This clonotype has just a few counts. This clone's antigen is unknown. No much larger clone exists at a distance of one base, and base qualities are not known. The data were taken from a study of identical twins (dated by TCRdb to 2016 to 2018). Regarding the complete study: TCR alpha and beta repertoires from monozygotic twins, unrelated adults of various ages and cord blood were deep-sequenced to test whether fetal clonotypes persist. To rule out contamination, replicate twin experiments were performed at different times with different library preparation protocols. The research as a whole found: In monozygotic twins, recombination models systematically underestimated out-of-frame TCR alpha sharing, but the models matched the sharing seen between unrelated individuals. Because the same donors could not be followed over many years, the conclusions depended on cross-sectional statistical analysis. A weaker excess of twin sharing was found in beta out-of-frame sequences because the signal-to-noise ratio was lowered by fewer shared sequences. Compared with coincidental sharing between unrelated individuals, out-of-frame TCR alpha sequences shared between twins showed an excess of sequences with low generation probability. Fewer insertions were carried by abundant cord blood beta clonotypes; a weaker similar trend was observed in young adult naive repertoires, while no such trend was observed in memory repertoires. Invariant T cells such as MAIT and iNKT could partly confound zero-insertion analyses, although diverse VJ usage argued against such confounding for most clonotypes.

Only healthy Caucasian donors were included. The twin cohort consisted of three pairs of female monozygotic twins, all aged about 18 to 30 years. CD4+ and CD8+ T cell populations were isolated with positive isolation kits from Invitrogen. The library was generated by 5' RACE. For sequencing, an Illumina HiSeq 2000 was employed. A universal primer binding site was introduced by template switching, and a unique molecular identifier was present in the final cDNA, enabling accurate counting of TCR cDNA molecules. First-strand cDNA for TCR alpha and beta chains was synthesized from specific primers in the conserved constant-segment region. Each cDNA library was double barcoded, with a SMART-Mk sample barcode plus Illumina barcodes, to control for contamination. Two successive PCR steps introduced TruSeq adapter sequences along with Illumina sample barcodes. Sequencing of the TCR alpha and beta cDNA libraries was done on the Illumina HiSeq platform using custom primers. In the paper's pipeline: MiGEC was used to process raw reads and extract unique molecular identifiers, and MiXCR was used to find CDR3 positions. Recombination models were inferred per individual with the repgenHMM and IGoR tools using an EM algorithm. Shared clonotypes were analyzed with the tcR package in R, and sharing was normalized by the product of cloneset sizes. To study raw recombination without the effects of thymic and clonal selection, out-of-frame nonproductive sequences were analyzed. The public reads were run again by TCRdb, first through fastp at Q25 and then through MiXCR, and only productive beta chains were kept. Duplicate CDR3 protein sequences are folded into a single record with the most common DNA and genes. The V and J calls were determined by TCRdb, not by the authors. The sample table holds around 250,000 distinct CDR3 sequences, of which approximately 8.6% were seen once. The ten top clones hold around 3% of the sample.

Measured from the cysteine to the phenylalanine, the CDR3 is 15 residues long. The entry retains the CDR3 DNA only, 45 bases that are in frame from base 1. Trimming accounts for 5 bases at V and 2 bases at J, while the number of junction bases matched to no gene is 8. Reading the germline V gene (reference sequence) gives CDR1 SEHNR and CDR2 FQNEAQ. Another study also made use of these data, one on yellow fever vaccine responses in identical twins. Per that second paper: The T cell response to vaccination in identical twins was reported by the authors to appear partly convergent and partly personalized. The study precisely tracked vaccine-responding T cell clones in identical twins.

The clonotype comes from a woman aged 18-30 years in good health. Material: CD8+ T cells sorted from blood. The sequence links TRBV7-9 to TRBJ2-7; the junction holds 8 bases that match TRBD2. The base sequence is TGTGCCAGCAGCGGCAGGACTAGCCCTACCTACGAGCAGTACTTC. This is translated as CASSGRTSPTYEQYF. The reference TRBV7-9 and TRBJ2-7 proteins fill in what lies around the CDR3, so the full variable domain reads DTGVSQNPRHKITKRGQNVTFRCDPISEHNRLYWYRQTLGQGPEFLTYFQNEAQLEKSRLLSDRFSAERPKGSFSTLEIQRTEQGDSAMYLCASSGRTSPTYEQYFGPGTRLTVT.